Below, 31 T cell receptor beta chains from the same sample are listed, as sequenced in a study of blood T cell repertoires in COVID-19. Using immunoSEQ multiplex PCR, the repertoire was profiled, and TCRdb retains in-frame clones only, with some absent. The sample has 310,000 or so clones, 90% to 95% seen once; the top ten hold around 2%. The sample comprised peripheral blood. These TCRs come from a woman in her thirties with COVID-19, enrolled during active disease.

The chain employs TRBV3-1 (or the pseudogene TRBV3-2) and TRBJ2-5, with 7 nucleotides matching TRBD2. Trimming cost V 4 bases and J 3 bases; bases outside gene matches: 8. The CDR3 is 15 residues long. In germline, CDR1 is LGHDT, CDR2 YNNKEL (reference sequence). The CDR3 region has the DNA TGTGCCAGCAGCCCGGTCGGTGGGGGGGAAGAGACCCAGTACTTC. This codes for CASSPVGGGEETQYF.

The chain links TRBV7-3 to TRBJ1-1, with D unclear. The V and J ends lost 3 bases and 0 bases respectively, with 11 bases between them. The germline V gene encodes CDR1 SGHTA and CDR2 FQGTGA. The CDR3 runs to 15 residues. CDR3 coding DNA: TGTGCCAGCAGCTTGTTTCCAGGCTTGAACACTGAAGCTTTCTTT. Protein product: CASSLFPGLNTEAFF.

The CDR3 sequence: CASSFTGAPGTEAFF. The CDR3 nucleotides read TGTGCCAGCAGCTTTACAGGGGCTCCTGGGACTGAAGCTTTCTTT. V and J are TRBV7-8 and TRBJ1-1; the match to TRBD1 covers 7 bases. Germline CDR1 is SGHVS and CDR2 is FQNEAQ. The V gene end was trimmed by 3 bases and the J gene end by 5 bases; junction bases not matched to a gene: 9. CDR3 length: 15 amino acids. The full variable domain, in which reference TRBV7-8 and TRBJ1-1 provide the parts outside the CDR3, is GAGVSQSPRYKVAKRGQDVALRCDPISGHVSLFWYQQALGQGPEFLTYFQNEAQLDKSGLPSDRFFAERPEGSVSTLKIQRTQQEDSAVYLCASSFTGAPGTEAFFGQGTRLTVV.

This chain uses TRBV19 with TRBJ1-1, with 7 bases lining up with TRBD1. The V segment lost 7 bases and the J segment 2 bases; nucleotides outside the gene matches: 7. CDR3 size: 14 residues. Germline values: CDR1 LNHDA, CDR2 SQIVND (reference sequence). The CDR3 region has the DNA TGTGCCAGTAACAGTCGACAGGGAAACACTGAAGCTTTCTTT. Amino acid sequence: CASNSRQGNTEAFF.

The chain combines TRBV3-1 (or the pseudogene TRBV3-2) with TRBJ2-4; the match to TRBD2 covers 8 bases. Germline loops: CDR1 LGHDT, CDR2 YNNKEL (reference sequence). Trimming at V came to 3 bases and at J to 9 bases, leaving 7 bases not matched to a gene. CDR3 length equals 14 residues. Here the CDR3 DNA reads TGTGCCAGCAGCCACACAGCGGGAGCAGGCATTCAGTACTTC. Protein: CASSHTAGAGIQYF.

V and J are TRBV28 and TRBJ2-7; 10 bases align to TRBD1. The CDR3 runs to 12 residues. Germline V gene sequence: CDR1 MDHEN, CDR2 SYDVKM. The V and J ends lost 5 bases and 10 bases, in that order; junction bases with no gene match: 5. The CDR3 is CASSAGQGVQYF. CDR3 DNA sequence: TGTGCCAGCAGTGCAGGACAGGGGGTTCAGTACTTC. The full variable domain, rest sourced from reference TRBV28 and TRBJ2-7, is DVKVTQSSRYLVKRTGEKVFLECVQDMDHENMFWYRQDPGLGLRLIYFSYDVKMKEKGDIPEGYSVSREKKERFSLILESASTNQTSMYLCASSAGQGVQYFGPGTRLTVT.

The V call is TRBV4-1, the J call TRBJ1-2; D is possibly TRBD1 (6 bases). Germline V gene lookup returns CDR1 MGHRA and CDR2 YSYEKL. The CDR3 extends over 15 amino acids. V was trimmed by 4 bases and J by 6 bases, leaving 18 bases between them. The CDR3 protein is CASSPPSGANNGYTF. In nucleotides, the CDR3 is TGCGCCAGCAGCCCCCCATCAGGGGCGAATAATGGCTACACCTTC.

The chain employs TRBV6-6 and TRBJ1-4; D perhaps matches TRBD1 (6 bases). Trimming removed 2 bases at V and 6 bases at J, with 16 bases between. Germline CDR1 reads MNHNY; CDR2 reads SVGAGI (reference sequence). CDR3 length equals 16 residues. For the CDR3, the DNA is TGTGCCAGCAGTTACCCCGGTGGGGCAGGGGATGAAAAACTGTTTTTT. This codes for CASSYPGGAGDEKLFF.

This chain uses TRBV3-1 (or the pseudogene TRBV3-2) with TRBJ1-1; a weak D match, TRBD1 (6 bases). Germline CDR1 LGHDT, CDR2 YNNKEL (reference sequence). CDR3 size: 16 residues. V was shortened by 0 bases and J by 1 base, with 12 bases between the two germline ends. This CDR3 reads CASSQDPGQKNTEAFF. The DNA for the CDR3 is TGTGCCAGCAGCCAAGATCCCGGACAGAAGAACACTGAAGCTTTCTTT.

V is TRBV29-1 and J is TRBJ2-1; 9 nucleotides agree with TRBD2. J lost 5 bases, V lost 6 bases, and 5 bases had no gene match. CDR1 and CDR2 (germline): SQVTM, ANQGSEA. The CDR3 extends over 13 amino acids. In nucleotides, the CDR3 is TGCAGCGTCAGCGGGAGGTTCAACAATGAGCAGTTCTTC. It encodes CSVSGRFNNEQFF.

This sequence joins TRBV6-5 and TRBJ1-1, with TRBD1 matching 9 bases. Trimming at V came to 6 bases and at J to 6 bases, leaving 5 bases not matched to a gene. This CDR3 is 13 amino acids long. Per germline, CDR1 MNHEY and CDR2 SVGAGI. DNA for the CDR3: TGTGCCAGCAGACAGGGGGCGATGGCTGAAGCTTTCTTT. Residues: CASRQGAMAEAFF.

The chain combines TRBV9 with TRBJ2-1, with 11 positions matching TRBD2. Germline assignment: CDR1 SGDLS and CDR2 YYNGEE. The CDR3 loop spans 15 amino acids. V was pared by 4 bases and J by 12 bases, with 12 bases of the junction left unmatched. For the CDR3, the DNA is TGTGCCAGCAGCCCCCGTGAGACTAGCGGGATTCGGCAGTTCTTC. Amino acids: CASSPRETSGIRQFF.

This sequence joins TRBV7-2 and TRBJ2-7; 7 nucleotides agree with TRBD1. After removal of 2 bases from V and 1 base from J, the junction contained 5 bases not matched to a gene. Germline V gene lookup returns CDR1 SGHTA and CDR2 FQGNSA. This CDR3 has 15 residues. CDR3 bases: TGTGCCAGCAGCTTATCGAGGGGGCCGTCCTACGAGCAGTACTTC. Translating it yields CASSLSRGPSYEQYF.

The chain recombines TRBV6-5 with TRBJ2-7, with TRBD2 identical over 7 bases. The J segment lost 6 bases and the V segment lost 0 bases, leaving 8 bases of the junction unmatched. Germline CDR1 reads MNHEY; CDR2 reads SVGAGI. This CDR3 is 15 amino acids long. CDR3: CASSYSFTSEREQYF. The CDR3 DNA reads TGTGCCAGCAGTTACTCGTTCACTAGCGAACGCGAGCAGTACTTC.

The CDR3 loop reads CASSATRLAGVTEQFF. Written as DNA, the CDR3 is TGTGCCAGCAGCGCAACGAGACTAGCGGGAGTGACTGAGCAGTTCTTC. The rearrangement links TRBV7-9 to TRBJ2-1; 12 bases agree with TRBD2. The CDR3 consists of 16 residues. Germline CDR1 reads SEHNR; CDR2 reads FQNEAQ (reference sequence). Trimming removed 5 bases from V and 9 bases from J; junction bases left unmatched: 11.

This chain joins TRBV20-1 and TRBJ2-1; D perhaps matches TRBD2 (6 bases). Per the germline V gene, CDR1 is DFQATT and CDR2 is SNEGSKA (reference sequence). CDR3 length equals 15 residues. V dropped 3 bases and J dropped 0 bases, with 12 bases sitting between them. Written as DNA, the CDR3 is TGCAGTGCTAGTCGGCGGGGTCCCTCCTACAATGAGCAGTTCTTC. Its protein product is CSASRRGPSYNEQFF.

In regard to this clone: The sample has other DNA sequences that encode this CDR3 too. The V and J genes are TRBV24-1 and TRBJ1-1, with no clear D. Germline CDR1 reads KGHDR; CDR2 reads SFDVKD. The CDR3 contains 13 residues. V was pared by 4 bases and J by 2 bases, with 7 bases between. The CDR3 reads CATSDSSNTEAFF. The CDR3 bases are TGTGCCACCAGTGACAGTTCTAACACTGAAGCTTTCTTT.

This clone was observed a single time. The V gene is TRBV4-1, the J gene TRBJ1-6, with 8 bases that match TRBD1. CDR3 length: 16 residues. Germline loops: CDR1 MGHRA, CDR2 YSYEKL. V lost 3 bases to trimming and J lost 5 bases; unmatched junction nucleotides: 6. In DNA, the CDR3 is TGCGCCAGCAGCCAGGGTCGGGACAGGCATAATTCACCCCTCCACTTT. Protein product: CASSQGRDRHNSPLHF.

The chain joins TRBV7-9 to TRBJ2-7; 8 positions match TRBD1. The CDR3 spans 14 residues. CDR1 and CDR2 from the germline V gene are SEHNR and FQNEAQ (reference sequence). Unmatched junction bases numbered 8, after V lost 7 bases and J lost 3 bases. The CDR3 region has the DNA TGTGCCAGCACACTCGGCGGACAGGGCTACGAGCAGTACTTC. It yields the protein CASTLGGQGYEQYF. Variable domain in full (rest from reference TRBV7-9 and TRBJ2-7): DTGVSQNPRHKITKRGQNVTFRCDPISEHNRLYWYRQTLGQGPEFLTYFQNEAQLEKSRLLSDRFSAERPKGSFSTLEIQRTEQGDSAMYLCASTLGGQGYEQYFGPGTRLTVT.

This clone was observed many times. This rearrangement joins TRBV6-1 to TRBJ1-1; tentatively, D is TRBD1 (6 bases). CDR1 is MNHNS, CDR2 SASEGT, per germline. V was pared by 4 bases and J by 1 base, with 16 bases between. CDR3 length: 16 residues. The CDR3, as DNA: TGTGCCAGCAGTGCTGAGGACAGCGCAGGGAACACTGAAGCTTTCTTT. Translation: CASSAEDSAGNTEAFF.

V is TRBV9 and J is TRBJ2-3, with TRBD2 matching 12 bases. V dropped 3 bases and J dropped 5; count of bases not matched to a gene: 7. The CDR3 totals 16 residues. Germline CDR1 is SGDLS and CDR2 is YYNGEE. Here the CDR3 DNA reads TGTGCCAGCAGCGAGGGACTAGCGGGCGGCGTAGATACGCAGTATTTT. This codes for CASSEGLAGGVDTQYF.

This sequence joins TRBV29-1 and TRBJ2-3; tentatively, D is TRBD2 (5 bases). The germline V gene has CDR1 SQVTM and CDR2 ANQGSEA. Trimming shortened V by 5 bases and J by 4 bases, and 7 bases separated the two germline ends. The CDR3 runs 11 residues. CDR3 loop: CSVLASDTQYF. In DNA form, the CDR3 reads TGCAGCGTTCTAGCTTCAGATACGCAGTATTTT.

The chain links TRBV29-1 to TRBJ1-3; D unclear. Germline values: CDR1 SQVTM, CDR2 ANQGSEA. The CDR3 runs to 13 residues. The V and J ends lost 4 bases and 4 bases respectively, with 11 bases between them. The CDR3 DNA reads as TGCAGCGTTGGATCGGGTGCCGGAAACACCATATATTTT. Protein sequence: CSVGSGAGNTIYF.

The chain has TRBV3-1 (or the pseudogene TRBV3-2) and TRBJ1-1; possible D gene TRBD1, 5 bases. Between the trimmed V and J ends, which lost 3 bases and 1 base, there was a span of 12 bases. This CDR3 is built from 15 residues. CDR1 LGHDT and CDR2 YNNKEL come from the germline V gene (reference sequence). The CDR3 DNA reads TGTGCCAGCAGCCACTCTGGGGCAGAGAACACTGAAGCTTTCTTT. Protein product: CASSHSGAENTEAFF.

The chain recombines TRBV7-9 with TRBJ2-3, with 7 bases identical to TRBD2. The CDR3 is 17 amino acids. The trim removed 2 bases at V and 0 bases at J, leaving 8 bases unmatched. Germline assignment: CDR1 SEHNR and CDR2 FQNEAQ (reference sequence). The CDR3 protein is CASSLLQLAPSTDTQYF. Here the CDR3 DNA reads TGTGCCAGCAGCTTACTGCAACTAGCGCCGAGCACAGATACGCAGTATTTT.

The CDR3 loop is CASSSSPSYGYTF. The CDR3 region has the DNA TGTGCCAGCAGCTCCTCACCCAGCTATGGCTACACCTTC. V is TRBV5-4 and J is TRBJ1-2; D is unresolved. V was clipped by 3 bases and J by 4 bases, with 10 bases between them. Germline V gives CDR1 SGHNT, CDR2 YYREEE (reference sequence). This CDR3 has 13 residues.

This clone appeared a single time. This chain uses TRBV27 with TRBJ1-1, with D perhaps matching TRBD1 (5 bases). Deletions cut 3 bases from V and 6 bases from J, with 14 bases between. CDR1 and CDR2 from the germline V gene are MNHEY and SMNVEV (reference sequence). The CDR3 is made up of 14 amino acids. The CDR3 reads CASSFRESGAEAFF. The DNA for the CDR3 is TGTGCCAGCAGTTTCAGGGAATCTGGCGCTGAAGCTTTCTTT.

The chain couples TRBV19 to TRBJ2-1; no firm D call. Trimming took off 2 bases at V and 0 bases at J, with 8 bases between the two ends. This CDR3 comprises 15 residues. CDR1 is LNHDA and CDR2 is SQIVND in the germline V gene (reference sequence). The DNA of the CDR3 is TGTGCCAGTAGTATAATACAGAGCTCCTACAATGAGCAGTTCTTC. Amino acid sequence: CASSIIQSSYNEQFF.

DNA for the CDR3: TGTGCCAGCTCCACCCAGACAGGCTCTTCCTCTGGAAACACCATATATTTT. This encodes CASSTQTGSSSGNTIYF. The chain combines TRBV18 with TRBJ1-3; a weak D match, TRBD1 (6 bases). This CDR3 has 17 residues. Trimming shortened V by 6 bases and J by 0 bases, and 18 bases separated the two germline ends. Germline CDR1 is KGHSH and CDR2 is LQKENI.

The rearrangement joins TRBV10-2 to TRBJ2-7, with D perhaps TRBD2 (5 bases). Germline CDR1 WSHSY, CDR2 SAAADI. V dropped 6 bases and J dropped 0 bases, with 9 bases sitting between them. The CDR3 totals 13 residues. The CDR3 DNA is TGCGCCAGCAGGGACTGGAGCTCCTACGAGCAGTACTTC. Protein product: CASRDWSSYEQYF.

This clone appeared once. The V and J genes are TRBV10-3 and TRBJ2-1; 13 bases are a match to TRBD2. After removal of 8 bases from V and 8 bases from J, the junction contained 3 bases not matched to a gene. The germline V gene has CDR1 ENHRY and CDR2 SYGVKD. This CDR3 comprises 13 residues. The CDR3 spells CAIQGLAGDEQFF. CDR3 DNA: TGTGCCATCCAAGGACTAGCGGGAGATGAGCAGTTCTTC.